These T cell receptor beta chains were read from a single sample in a study of control samples from healthy donors and cancer patients. Produced via immunoSEQ multiplex PCR; TCRdb's table is partial and in-frame only. The table has about 130,000 clones, about 92% seen once. Sequenced sample: PBMCs. These receptor sequences come from an elderly man with head and neck cancer. Both conserved end residues are part of each CDR3. A D gene is named only where the DNA matches it firmly. Size is omitted from some rows. Given values are once, few, many or a class for expanded clones.

.	TRBV3-1/TRBV3-2	TRBJ2-2	.	TGTGCCAGCAGCCGCCAAGGGGGGAGGGGCACCGGGGAGCTGTTTTTT	CASSRQGGRGTGELFF
.	TRBV6-1	TRBJ2-5	.	TGTGCCAGCAGACAAACAGGGAAGACCCAGTACTTC	CASRQTGKTQYF
.	TRBV5-1	TRBJ2-3	.	TGCGCCAGCAGCTTGAATCGAGATACGCAGTATTTT	CASSLNRDTQYF
.	TRBV3-1/TRBV3-2	TRBJ1-5	.	TGTGCCAGCAGCCAAGGGGGGTATAGCAATCAGCCCCAGCATTTT	CASSQGGYSNQPQHF
TRBD1	TRBV10-3	TRBJ2-7	.	TGTGCCATCAGTGAGTCCCGACAGGGGCCCTTTAGTGAGCAGTACTTC	CAISESRQGPFSEQYF
TRBD2	TRBV5-1	TRBJ2-7	once	TGCGCCAGCAGCCTTATAACGGGGGGTTACGAGCAGTACTTC	CASSLITGGYEQYF
TRBD2	TRBV5-4	TRBJ2-1	.	TGTGCCAGCACCCTGGGACTAGCGGGTTTGGGCTACAATGAGCAGTTCTTC	CASTLGLAGLGYNEQFF
TRBD1	TRBV7-2	TRBJ1-6	.	TGTGCCAGCAGACGGGACAGAGAAAATTCACCCCTCCACTTT	CASRRDRENSPLHF
.	TRBV14	TRBJ2-1	once	TGTGCCAGCAGCCAAGAGAAAGTGGTTGAGCAGTTCTTC	CASSQEKVVEQFF
.	TRBV6-5	TRBJ1-4	.	TGTGCCAGCAGGGCAAACAGGGCCGAAAAACTGTTTTTT	CASRANRAEKLFF
.	TRBV10-2	TRBJ1-6	many	TGCGCCAGCAAGGGCAGCTATAATTCACCCCTCCACTTT	CASKGSYNSPLHF
.	TRBV19	TRBJ1-1	.	TGTGCCAGTAGCTCAGGGGACGTTATGAACACTGAAGCTTTCTTT	CASSSGDVMNTEAFF
.	TRBV6-5	TRBJ2-5	.	TGTGCCAGCAGTCGGGGGGCCGGGAAGGAGACCCAGTACTTC	CASSRGAGKETQYF